This TCR beta chain was sequenced for a study of cytomegalovirus exposure and HLA in healthy donors. General study points: First-cohort TCR clusters tended to co-occur in the approximately 120 validation repertoires, a later analysis found.

V lost 2 bases and J 4 bases, leaving 15 bases between the germline ends. CDR1 is MGHRA, CDR2 YSYEKL, per germline. There are 16 residues in the CDR3. About this clone itself: Its cognate antigen is unknown.

Method: immunoSEQ multiplex PCR; TCRdb's copy keeps in-frame clones and lacks some. The table records some 76,000 clones, over 85% of them present only once. The TCR was taken from a young woman in good health and CMV-seronegative. Sequenced input: PBMCs. This chain joins TRBV4-1 and TRBJ2-1; TRBD2 is a possible D gene (7 bases). DNA of the CDR3: TGCGCCAGCAGCCAAATTGGGGGGGGGCAATACAATGAGCAGTTCTTC. Its protein is CASSQIGGGQYNEQFF.